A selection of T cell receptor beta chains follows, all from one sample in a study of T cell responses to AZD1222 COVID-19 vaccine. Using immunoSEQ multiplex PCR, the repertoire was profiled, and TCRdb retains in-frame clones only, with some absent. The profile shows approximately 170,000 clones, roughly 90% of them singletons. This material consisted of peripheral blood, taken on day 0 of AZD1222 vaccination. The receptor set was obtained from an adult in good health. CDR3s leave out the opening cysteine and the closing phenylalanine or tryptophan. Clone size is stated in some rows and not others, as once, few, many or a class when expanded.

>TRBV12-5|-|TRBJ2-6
ASGLGTTNVLT
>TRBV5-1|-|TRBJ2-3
ASSLGTSGLNTQY
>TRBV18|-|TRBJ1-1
ASSPRRQSNTEAF
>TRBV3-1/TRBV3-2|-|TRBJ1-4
ASSRDFATNEKLF
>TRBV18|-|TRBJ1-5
ASSPRGRGDGSNQPQH
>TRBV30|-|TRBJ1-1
AWSEGSAEAF
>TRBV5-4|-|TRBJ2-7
ASSLGLSGGRAYEQY
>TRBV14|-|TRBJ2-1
ASSPPGSGSLSEQF
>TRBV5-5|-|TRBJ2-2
ASSLRTTLNTGELF
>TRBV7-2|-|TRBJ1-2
ASSFIQGSIDLYGYT
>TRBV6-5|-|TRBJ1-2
ASPKPGTGGSGYT
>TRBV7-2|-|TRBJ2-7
ASSFNGPYEQY
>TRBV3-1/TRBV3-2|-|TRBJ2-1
ASSQGRTAGGIYNEQF
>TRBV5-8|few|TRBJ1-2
ASSLAAGLLYGYT
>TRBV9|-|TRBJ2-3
ASSVDGLATFTDTQY
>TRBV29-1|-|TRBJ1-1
SVERRLNTEAF
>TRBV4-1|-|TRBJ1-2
ASSQGNLFYGYT
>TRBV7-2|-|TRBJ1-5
ASSLEPNQPQH
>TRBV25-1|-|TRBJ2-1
ASSESRDRDNEQF
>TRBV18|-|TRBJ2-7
ASSPRRFSYEQY
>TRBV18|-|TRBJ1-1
ASSPRVLRGGDTEAF
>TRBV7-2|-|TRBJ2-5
ASSLGLVGETQY
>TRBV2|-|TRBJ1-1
ARNELNTEAF
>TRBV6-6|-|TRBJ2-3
ASSYLRTTDTQY
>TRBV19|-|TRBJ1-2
ASAAGTYTNYGYT
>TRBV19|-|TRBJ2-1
ASSIVSGEYNEQF
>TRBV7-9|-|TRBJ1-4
ASSPRTGRVFEKLF
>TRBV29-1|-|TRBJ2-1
SFIPVGNEQF
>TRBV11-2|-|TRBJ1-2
ASSPLAPGQGAGYT
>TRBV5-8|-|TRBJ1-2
ASSLRQGTYGYT
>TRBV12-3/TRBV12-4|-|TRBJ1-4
ASSFYKNEKLF
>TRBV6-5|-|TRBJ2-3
AIRQSPVADTQY
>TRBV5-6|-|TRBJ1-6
ASSSVTGYETPLH
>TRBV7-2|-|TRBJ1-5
ASSLRGQGNQPQH
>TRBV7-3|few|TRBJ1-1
ASSFGQTNEAF
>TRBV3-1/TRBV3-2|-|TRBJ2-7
ASSRIVGGASYEQY
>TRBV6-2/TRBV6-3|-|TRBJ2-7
ASSFISAGENEQY
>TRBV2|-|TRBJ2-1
ASRVGMGEQF
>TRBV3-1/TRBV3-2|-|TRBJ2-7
ASSQMSGASDEQY
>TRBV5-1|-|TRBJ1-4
ASSIGQGNEKLF
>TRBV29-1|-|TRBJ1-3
SVEYQTRGTIY
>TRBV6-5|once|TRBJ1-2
ASSFLKTGTVYGYT
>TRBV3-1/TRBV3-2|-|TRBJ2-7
ASSQDGRVRDEQY
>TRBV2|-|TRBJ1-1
ASSDRGRGNTEAF
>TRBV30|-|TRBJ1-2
AWSAAVSGYT